This T cell receptor beta chain was profiled in a study of neurological immune-mediated disorders. From the 5' RACE reads, TCRdb called clonotypes with MiXCR, one entry per CDR3 protein. The sample includes roughly 71,000 distinct CDR3 sequences, around 4.2% of them seen just once. This clonotype was observed many times. Unsorted libraries were prepared from 2 million PBMCs held at -80 C. This clonotype was obtained from a man younger than 40 with multiple sclerosis. What was sequenced was PBMCs.

In nucleotides, the CDR3 is TGCAGTGCTCGAGGGGACCAAGAGACCCAGTACTTC. It yields the protein CSARGDQETQYF. The chain recombines TRBV20-1 with TRBJ2-5; D possibly matches TRBD1 or TRBD2 (5 bases each). V was clipped by 5 bases and J by 0 bases, with 7 bases between them. CDR3 length: 12 amino acids. Germline-derived CDR1 and CDR2 are DFQATT and SNEGSKA (reference sequence).